A single sample gave rise to the 5 T cell receptor beta chains below, sequenced in a study of blood T cell repertoires in COVID-19. Profiled with immunoSEQ multiplex PCR; TCRdb holds only in-frame clones, not every one. The sample includes around 230,000 clones, around four fifths seen only once; the top ten take approximately 9.2%. Input material: PBMCs or T cells enriched from blood (not recorded which). The receptors shown here come from a man aged 40-50 years who had recovered from COVID-19.

The chain is built from TRBV5-1 and TRBJ1-3; 8 bases match TRBD1. The V and J ends lost 3 bases and 2 bases, in that order; junction bases with no gene match: 7. The CDR3 is made up of 16 amino acids. Germline-derived CDR1 and CDR2 are SGHRS and YFSETQ. This CDR3 is CASSYGQGSTGNTIYF. The CDR3 region has the DNA TGCGCCAGCAGCTACGGACAGGGATCCACTGGAAACACCATATATTTT. The full variable domain, its missing parts supplied by reference TRBV5-1 and TRBJ1-3, is KAGVTQTPRYLIKTRGQQVTLSCSPISGHRSVSWYQQTPGQGLQFLFEYFSETQRNKGNFPGRFSGRQFSNSRSEMNVSTLELGDSALYLCASSYGQGSTGNTIYFGEGSWLTVV.

This clone was seen once. This chain joins TRBV9 and TRBJ2-1; D is unresolved. Trimming left V 3 bases short and J 5 bases short, with 9 bases between. The germline V gene has CDR1 SGDLS and CDR2 YYNGEE. The CDR3 contains 13 residues. The CDR3 coding sequence is TGTGCCAGCAGCGGCAACTACCACAATGAGCAGTTCTTC. Its protein is CASSGNYHNEQFF. Drawing the rest from reference TRBV9 and TRBJ2-1, the complete variable domain is DSGVTQTPKHLITATGQRVTLRCSPRSGDLSVYWYQQSLDQGLQFLIQYYNGEERAKGNILERFSAQQFPDLHSELNLSSLELGDSALYFCASSGNYHNEQFFGPGTRLTVL.

V usage is TRBV7-9 and J usage is TRBJ1-2; TRBD1 is a possible D gene (5 bases). Trimming left V 1 base short and J 4 bases short, with 16 bases between. CDR1 and CDR2 (germline): SEHNR, FQNEAQ (reference sequence). CDR3 length: 16 amino acids. The CDR3 sequence: CASSLGEQEWSYGYTF. CDR3 coding DNA: TGTGCCAGCAGCTTAGGAGAACAGGAGTGGAGCTATGGCTACACCTTC.

The J gene is TRBJ1-5, the V gene TRBV28; D ambiguous. From germline, CDR1 is MDHEN and CDR2 SYDVKM. Trimming took off 5 bases at V and 0 bases at J, with 5 bases between the two ends. This CDR3 region has 13 residues. The CDR3 region has the DNA TGTGCCAGCAGTGACTATAGCAATCAGCCCCAGCATTTT. Translation: CASSDYSNQPQHF.

The chain carries TRBV9 and TRBJ1-4; D unresolved. This CDR3 comprises 17 residues. Germline V CDR1 and CDR2: SGDLS, YYNGEE. The ends were cut back, 0 bases at V and 3 bases at J, with 15 bases in the middle. The CDR3 is CASSVGAGSQANEKLFF. As DNA, the CDR3 is TGTGCCAGCAGCGTAGGGGCGGGGAGTCAGGCTAATGAAAAACTGTTTTTT.